This T cell receptor (beta chain) emerged from a study of blood T cell repertoires in COVID-19. Background on the study: The study drew acute and convalescent COVID-19 samples from the United States, Italy and Spain. Sources were T cells, B-cell-depleted T cells, or PBMCs; the material itself was cDNA or gDNA.

The participants were between about 18 and 90 years old and came from fewer than 25 US areas. Cohorts were based on clinical histories the participants reported. Generated by immunoSEQ multiplex PCR, the TCRdb table keeps only in-frame clones and is missing some. The sample has about 230,000 clones; about 85% are singletons. Trimming cost V 2 bases and J 5 bases, with 7 bases left between them. Germline V lookup: CDR1 KGHSH, CDR2 LQKENI. The CDR3 covers 13 residues. In this sample, this clone turned up a few times. V is TRBV18 and J is TRBJ1-5; D unclear. The sequenced material came from PBMCs or T cells enriched from blood (not recorded which). The TCR sequence derives from a man under 40 who had recovered from COVID-19. This chain's CDR3 is CASSPTNYQPQHF. The CDR3 DNA follows: TGTGCCAGCTCACCAACAAATTATCAGCCCCAGCATTTT.